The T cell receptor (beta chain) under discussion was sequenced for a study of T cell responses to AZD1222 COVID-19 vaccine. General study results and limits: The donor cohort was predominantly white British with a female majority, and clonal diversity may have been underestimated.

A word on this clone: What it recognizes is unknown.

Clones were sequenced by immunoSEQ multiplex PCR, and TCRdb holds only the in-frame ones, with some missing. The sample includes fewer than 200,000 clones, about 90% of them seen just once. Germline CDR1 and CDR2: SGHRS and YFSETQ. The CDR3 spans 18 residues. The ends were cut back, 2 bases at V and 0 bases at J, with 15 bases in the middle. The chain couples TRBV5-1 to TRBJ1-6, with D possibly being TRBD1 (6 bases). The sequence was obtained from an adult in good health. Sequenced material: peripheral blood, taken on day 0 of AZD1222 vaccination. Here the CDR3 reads CASSLGTFVNSYNSPLHF. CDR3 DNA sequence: TGCGCCAGCAGCTTAGGGACATTCGTAAACTCCTATAATTCACCCCTCCACTTT.